This T cell receptor beta chain was observed in a study of spatial heterogeneity in lung cancer. Whole-study findings and limits: Intratumoral expanded alpha and beta TCR counts were found to track tumor mutation counts.

TCRdb analysed the 5' RACE reads with MiXCR anew, one entry per CDR3 protein. Among 8,000 to 10,000 distinct CDR3 sequences, over 6% were seen once, and the ten largest hold 10%. Per germline, CDR1 MDHEN and CDR2 SYDVKM. The CDR3 spans 14 residues. The germline V and J ends were trimmed by 3 bases and 4 bases, with 9 bases remaining between them. This clonotype was counted many times. What it binds is unknown. The library was built for alpha chains, so this beta chain is an off-target read and its size means little. Time point defined: sample taken at primary tumor resection. The origin of this receptor is a male donor with early-stage non-small cell lung cancer. Material: lung tumor tissue, obtained at surgery. The genes are TRBV28 and TRBJ1-4, with D unclear. The chain's CDR3 is CASSFPRSNEKLFF. The CDR3 DNA reads TGTGCCAGCAGTTTTCCCAGGAGTAATGAAAAACTGTTTTTT.